This T cell receptor (beta chain) was identified during a study of CXCR3-negative and CXCR3-positive naive CD8 T cells. This CDR3 spans 11 amino acids. In germline, CDR1 is LGHDT, CDR2 YNNKEL (reference sequence). The TRB cDNA libraries were prepared by 5' RACE with UMI labels. TCRdb reprocessed the 5' RACE reads, with one entry per CDR3 protein and no DNA. The sample holds roughly 70,000 distinct CDR3 sequences. The rearrangement links TRBV3-1 to TRBJ2-2. The source is a human donor in good health. Some clones in this sample may be carry-over from other donors' samples. Sequenced sample: naive CXCR3- CD8+ T cells from blood. This sample's subset: CD45RO-CCR7+CD27+CD95- naive CD8+ T cells lacking CXCR3 (TNR3-). The CDR3 is CASSQAGELFF. Full variable domain (remainder filled in from reference TRBV3-1 and TRBJ2-2): DTAVSQTPKYLVTQMGNDKSIKCEQNLGHDTMYWYKQDSKKFLKIMFSYNNKELIINETVPNRFSPKSPDKAHLNLHINSLELGDSAVYFCASSQAGELFFGEGSRLTVL.